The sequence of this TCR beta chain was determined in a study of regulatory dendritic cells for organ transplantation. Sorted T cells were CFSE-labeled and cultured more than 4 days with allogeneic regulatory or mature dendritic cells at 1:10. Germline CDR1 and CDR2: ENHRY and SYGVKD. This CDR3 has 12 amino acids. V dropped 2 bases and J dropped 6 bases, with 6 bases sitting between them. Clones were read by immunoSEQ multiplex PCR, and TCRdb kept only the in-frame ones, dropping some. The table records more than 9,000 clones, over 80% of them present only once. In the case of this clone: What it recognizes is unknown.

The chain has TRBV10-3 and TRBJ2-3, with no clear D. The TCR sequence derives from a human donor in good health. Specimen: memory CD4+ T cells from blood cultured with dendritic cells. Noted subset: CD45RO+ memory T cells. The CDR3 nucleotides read TGTGCCATCAGTGAGGATGGCGATACGCAGTATTTT. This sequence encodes CAISEDGDTQYF.